Listed below are T cell receptor beta chains from one sample, sequenced in a study of technical replicates of blood from a few donors. Repertoires were generated with immunoSEQ multiplex PCR, while TCRdb's copy carries only in-frame clones and drops some. The sample lists about 66,000 clones, roughly nine tenths occurring once. Material: T cells isolated from PBMCs. These receptors were taken from a human donor in good health. CDR3s include the opening cysteine and the closing phenylalanine or tryptophan. The D gene is left open where the match is weak.

cdr3_aa: CASSYLTTGDYEKLFF; cdr3_nt: TGTGCCAGCAGTTACCTTACAACAGGAGATTATGAAAAACTGTTTTTT; j_call: TRBJ1-4; d_call: .; v_call: TRBV6-6
cdr3_aa: CASSLWGQGKTEAFF; cdr3_nt: TGTGCCAGCAGCTTATGGGGACAGGGGAAAACTGAAGCTTTCTTT; j_call: TRBJ1-1; d_call: TRBD1; v_call: TRBV11-3
cdr3_aa: CASSDRQGADTEAFF; cdr3_nt: TGTGCCAGCAGCGACAGACAGGGGGCAGACACTGAAGCTTTCTTT; j_call: TRBJ1-1; d_call: TRBD1; v_call: TRBV9
cdr3_aa: CSVGDRGLGYTF; cdr3_nt: TGCAGCGTGGGGGACAGGGGGCTTGGCTACACCTTC; j_call: TRBJ1-2; d_call: TRBD1; v_call: TRBV29-1
cdr3_aa: CASRGTGGTGELFF; cdr3_nt: TGTGCCAGCAGGGGGACAGGGGGCACCGGGGAGCTGTTTTTT; j_call: TRBJ2-2; d_call: TRBD1; v_call: TRBV27
cdr3_aa: CASSVNRGIPGNTIYF; cdr3_nt: TGTGCCAGCAGCGTCAACAGGGGGATTCCTGGAAACACCATATATTTT; j_call: TRBJ1-3; d_call: TRBD1; v_call: TRBV5-4
cdr3_aa: CASSEFPRDLSSYNEQFF; cdr3_nt: TGCGCCAGCAGTGAGTTTCCTCGGGATTTGAGCTCCTACAATGAGCAGTTCTTC; j_call: TRBJ2-1; d_call: .; v_call: TRBV10-2
cdr3_aa: CASSQREREASATGELFF; cdr3_nt: TGCGCCAGCAGCCAAAGGGAGCGGGAGGCTTCTGCCACCGGGGAGCTGTTTTTT; j_call: TRBJ2-2; d_call: TRBD2; v_call: TRBV4-1
cdr3_aa: CASSFGNTIQETQYF; cdr3_nt: TGTGCCAGCAGCTTCGGGAACACAATCCAAGAGACCCAGTACTTC; j_call: TRBJ2-5; d_call: .; v_call: TRBV7-2
cdr3_aa: CASSLTGESSYNEQFF; cdr3_nt: TGTGCCAGCAGCCTCACGGGGGAAAGCTCCTACAATGAGCAGTTCTTC; j_call: TRBJ2-1; d_call: .; v_call: TRBV7-3
cdr3_aa: CASSSREGGNTEAFF; cdr3_nt: TGCGCCAGCAGCTCGAGGGAAGGAGGGAACACTGAAGCTTTCTTT; j_call: TRBJ1-1; d_call: .; v_call: TRBV5-1
cdr3_aa: CASSSSHEQFF; cdr3_nt: TGTGCCAGCAGCTCTAGTCATGAGCAGTTCTTC; j_call: TRBJ2-1; d_call: .; v_call: TRBV9
cdr3_aa: CASSLGRELDEQYF; cdr3_nt: TGTGCCAGCAGCTTGGGACGGGAACTTGACGAGCAGTACTTC; j_call: TRBJ2-7; d_call: .; v_call: TRBV5-4
cdr3_aa: CASSSHGATSYEQYF; cdr3_nt: TGTGCCAGCAGCTCCCACGGAGCTACCTCCTACGAGCAGTACTTC; j_call: TRBJ2-7; d_call: .; v_call: TRBV28
cdr3_aa: CASSPLLAGVSNEQFF; cdr3_nt: TGCGCCAGCAGCCCCCTCCTAGCGGGAGTCAGCAATGAGCAGTTCTTC; j_call: TRBJ2-1; d_call: TRBD2; v_call: TRBV4-3
cdr3_aa: CASNPSGRFLIDTQYF; cdr3_nt: TGTGCCAGTAATCCAAGCGGGAGATTCTTGATAGATACGCAGTATTTT; j_call: TRBJ2-3; d_call: TRBD2; v_call: TRBV9
cdr3_aa: CASRPRGRSFGTEAFF; cdr3_nt: TGTGCCAGCAGGCCGAGGGGGCGGTCGTTTGGAACTGAAGCTTTCTTT; j_call: TRBJ1-1; d_call: TRBD1; v_call: TRBV11-3
cdr3_aa: CASSLSGPSTDTQYF; cdr3_nt: TGTGCCAGCAGCCTTAGCGGGCCTAGCACAGATACGCAGTATTTT; j_call: TRBJ2-3; d_call: TRBD2; v_call: TRBV7-2